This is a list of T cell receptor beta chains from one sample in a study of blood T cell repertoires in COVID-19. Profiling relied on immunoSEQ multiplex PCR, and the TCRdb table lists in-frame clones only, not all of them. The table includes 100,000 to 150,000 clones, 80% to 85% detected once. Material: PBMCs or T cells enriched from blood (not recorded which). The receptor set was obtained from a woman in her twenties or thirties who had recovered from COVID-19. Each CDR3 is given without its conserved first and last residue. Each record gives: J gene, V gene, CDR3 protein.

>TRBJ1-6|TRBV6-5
ASRGGQGNNSPLH
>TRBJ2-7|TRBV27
ASSRGLAGAEQY
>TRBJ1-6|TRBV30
AWSLSGDYSPLH
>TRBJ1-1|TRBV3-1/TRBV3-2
ASSPLGQGLNTEAF
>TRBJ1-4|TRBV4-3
ASSLLGTGSEKLF
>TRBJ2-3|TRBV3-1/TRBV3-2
ASSQPRRLASTDTQY
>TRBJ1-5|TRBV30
AWSATGRHQPQH
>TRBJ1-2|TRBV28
ASSSGTERDGYT
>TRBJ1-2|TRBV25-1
ASSELEGVSRGYT
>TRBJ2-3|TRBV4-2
ASSLGLAYTDTQY
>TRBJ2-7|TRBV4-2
ASRSPPSGGCYEQY
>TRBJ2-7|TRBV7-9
ASSSDMTGGEQY
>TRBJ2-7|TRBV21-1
ASSKARGSSSGRYYEQY
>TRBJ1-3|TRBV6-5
ASSSGTPMEGHTIY
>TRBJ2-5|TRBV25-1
ASSDEGAVETQY
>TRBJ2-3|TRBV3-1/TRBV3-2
ASSPKPGLAGGYGDTQY